This T cell receptor beta chain was documented in a study of T-cell reconstitution after alpha-beta-depleted transplantation in children. General study results and limits: Expanded clones from the graft, numbering several hundred, reportedly supplied alpha-beta T cells about two months after transplant.

The library targeted TCRbeta and was prepared with unique molecular identifiers. TCRdb ran MiXCR on the PCR reads and lists one entry per CDR3 protein. The sample holds a few hundred thousand distinct CDR3 sequences; 25% to 30% are singletons and the top ten take approximately 33%. The CDR3 contains 18 residues. The V and J ends lost 2 bases and 5 bases, in that order; junction bases with no gene match: 13. This clonotype was counted a few times. Its specificity is unknown. This rearrangement joins TRBV12-3 or TRBV12-4 to TRBJ2-1; 9 bases line up with TRBD2. The input for sequencing was PBMCs, taken before TCRalphabeta/CD19-depleted stem cell transplant. This TCR was sampled from a boy younger than two with Wiskott-Aldrich syndrome, due to receive a stem cell transplant. CDR3 in DNA: TGTGCCAGCAGTTTATTGGGGCGCGGGACTAGCAGCAACAATGAGCAGTTCTTC. It encodes CASSLLGRGTSSNNEQFF.